The 9 T cell receptor beta chains listed next were all sequenced from one sample in a study of blood T cell repertoires in COVID-19. The protocol was immunoSEQ multiplex PCR, while the TCRdb copy is restricted to in-frame clones and leaves out a portion. The repertoire holds around 220,000 clones, with 82% as singletons. Sequencing used peripheral blood. These receptors all stem from an elderly woman with COVID-19, enrolled during active disease.

The genes are TRBV9 and TRBJ2-3; D is ambiguous. CDR3 length: 12 amino acids. Germline V gene lookup returns CDR1 SGDLS and CDR2 YYNGEE. Trimming took off 4 bases at V and 3 bases at J, with 6 bases between the two ends. In DNA form, the CDR3 reads TGTGCCAGCAGCCCAGGTACAGATACGCAGTATTTT. It codes for CASSPGTDTQYF.

This clone was detected a few times. V and J are TRBV4-1 and TRBJ2-2, with a possible D match to TRBD1 (6 bases). The germline V and J ends were trimmed by 2 bases and 2 bases, with 9 bases remaining between them. This CDR3 contains 15 residues. The germline gives CDR1 MGHRA, CDR2 YSYEKL. This CDR3 reads CASSQTGFNTGELFF. CDR3 in DNA: TGCGCCAGCAGCCAAACAGGGTTCAACACCGGGGAGCTGTTTTTT.

The chain carries TRBV6-1 and TRBJ1-5; TRBD1 aligns across 8 bases. In germline, CDR1 is MNHNS, CDR2 SASEGT. The CDR3 has 16 residues. V dropped 3 bases and J dropped 1; count of bases not matched to a gene: 5. The CDR3 region is CASSEQGALSNQPQHF. The DNA for the CDR3 is TGTGCCAGCAGTGAGCAGGGGGCGCTGAGCAATCAGCCCCAGCATTTT.

This CDR3 is CASSPGTGGYNEQFF. CDR3 coding DNA: TGTGCCAGCAGCCCGGGGACAGGGGGGTACAATGAGCAGTTCTTC. The chain has TRBV6-5 and TRBJ2-1; 11 positions agree with TRBD1. CDR3 size: 15 residues. The J segment lost 4 bases and the V segment lost 6 bases, leaving 5 bases of the junction unmatched. The germline V gene has CDR1 MNHEY and CDR2 SVGAGI.

This chain joins TRBV6-6 and TRBJ2-7, with TRBD1 matching 7 bases. The CDR3 is 15 residues long. Germline values: CDR1 MNHNY, CDR2 SVGAGI (reference sequence). J gave up 7 bases and V 5 bases, and 14 bases lay outside the gene matches. The CDR3: CASSQTGSQSGEQYF. The CDR3 DNA reads as TGTGCCAGCAGTCAGACAGGGTCGCAGTCGGGGGAGCAGTACTTC.

The gene calls are TRBV6-2 or TRBV6-3 and TRBJ2-3; D remains unclear. The CDR3 spans 11 residues. Germline CDR1 is MNHEY and CDR2 is SVGEGT. Trimming took 6 bases from V and 6 from J, leaving 7 bases between them. CDR3 residues: CASSFGDTQYF. CDR3 DNA sequence: TGTGCCAGCAGCTTCGGTGATACGCAGTATTTT.

The rearrangement links TRBV4-2 to TRBJ1-1; 10 positions agree with TRBD1. CDR1 is LGHNA and CDR2 is YNFKEQ in the germline V gene. The CDR3 contains 15 residues. J was trimmed by 3 bases and V by 4 bases; bases with no gene match: 5. The CDR3 loop is CASSPKDRGDTEAFF. CDR3 bases: TGTGCCAGCAGCCCGAAGGACAGGGGGGACACTGAAGCTTTCTTT.

The chain couples TRBV5-6 to TRBJ2-6; 8 bases agree with TRBD1. Germline CDR1 is SGHDT and CDR2 is YYEEEE. J gave up 0 bases and V 2 bases, and 7 bases lay outside the gene matches. CDR3 size: 18 residues. The CDR3 protein is CASSFLGQGFSGANVLTF. The CDR3 DNA follows: TGTGCCAGCAGCTTTCTAGGACAGGGCTTCTCTGGGGCCAACGTCCTGACTTTC.

The V gene is TRBV5-5, the J gene TRBJ2-1; D call uncertain. There are 15 residues in the CDR3. The V gene's germline CDR1 is SGHKS and CDR2 YYEKEE (reference sequence). V was shortened by 1 base and J by 3 bases, with 11 bases between the two germline ends. CDR3 sequence: CASSLRHEIYNEQFF. The CDR3 nucleotides are TGTGCCAGCAGCTTGAGACACGAGATCTACAATGAGCAGTTCTTC.